This TCR beta chain was identified during a study of CD8 T cells in ankylosing spondylitis. Regarding the study as a whole: In ankylosing spondylitis blood, a motif of roughly 8 highly homologous TCR beta variants appeared characteristic.

With molecular barcodes, quantitative 5'-RACE was used to make the TCR beta libraries. TCRdb analysed the 5' RACE reads with MiXCR anew, one entry per CDR3 protein. The repertoire holds about 220,000 distinct CDR3 sequences, with about 7.3% as singletons. The CDR3 is 11 amino acids. Looked up from germline, CDR1 is SQVTM and CDR2 is ANQGSEA. Deletions cut 6 bases from V and 4 bases from J, with 9 bases between. Comments on this clonotype: Its antigen is as yet unknown.

This chain links TRBV29-1 with TRBJ1-2; possibly TRBD1 for D (5 bases). This sequence was found in a male donor with ankylosing spondylitis. The sequenced sample was blood, either unsorted or a sorted T cell fraction (not recorded which). The CDR3 is CSVRQLYGYTF. In DNA form, the CDR3 reads TGCAGCGTGCGACAGCTCTATGGCTACACCTTC.